These 22 T cell receptor beta chains originate from one sample sequenced in a study. TCRdb re-called the 5' RACE reads with MiXCR, one entry per CDR3 protein. The table lists some 57,000 distinct CDR3 sequences, roughly 17% of them singletons. The sample taken for sequencing was naive CD4+ T cells sorted from blood. The subset is: naive CD4+ T cells, CD4+CD45RA+CD25-. Receptor source: a female donor with breast cancer.

CDR3 nucleotide sequence: TGCAGCGCCGGGGGGAAAGGGGACTACGAGCAGTACTTC. This encodes CSAGGKGDYEQYF. The chain combines TRBV29-1 with TRBJ2-7; 7 positions match TRBD2. V gave up 7 bases and J gave up 3 bases; unmatched junction bases: 9. Germline V gene lookup returns CDR1 SQVTM and CDR2 ANQGSEA. This CDR3 has 13 amino acids.

The rearrangement joins TRBV9 to TRBJ2-5; no reliable D call. The CDR3 contains 12 residues. CDR1 is SGDLS, CDR2 YYNGEE, per germline. Between the trimmed V and J ends, which lost 5 bases and 5 bases, there was a span of 10 bases. The CDR3 sequence is CASRRSRETQYF. In DNA, the CDR3 is TGTGCCAGCAGGAGATCCCGGGAGACCCAGTACTTC.

This clonotype was recorded many times. The chain couples TRBV27 to TRBJ1-1; TRBD1 might be the D (6 bases). Germline values: CDR1 MNHEY, CDR2 SMNVEV (reference sequence). Deletions cut 4 bases from V and 7 bases from J, with 16 bases between. The CDR3 consists of 14 residues. CDR3 bases: TGTGCCAGCAGTTCCTACAGGGAAAATGGTGAAGCTTTCTTT. Its translation: CASSSYRENGEAFF.

This chain connects TRBV7-8 to TRBJ2-3; TRBD2 agrees at 7 bases. The CDR3 runs to 13 residues. V lost 3 bases, J lost 4 bases, and 1 base stayed unmatched. The V gene's germline CDR1 is SGHVS and CDR2 FQNEAQ. The CDR3: CASSLAGADTQYF. The CDR3 DNA reads as TGTGCCAGCAGCTTGGCGGGGGCAGATACGCAGTATTTT.

This chain uses TRBV28 with TRBJ1-1, with no clear D. This CDR3 region has 11 residues. Germline CDR1 is MDHEN and CDR2 is SYDVKM. Trimming removed 3 bases from V and 5 bases from J, with 4 bases in between. Here the CDR3 reads CASSLGTEAFF. The CDR3 DNA follows: TGTGCCAGCAGTTTGGGGACTGAAGCTTTCTTT.

The rearrangement links TRBV4-2 to TRBJ2-2; no definite D call. Germline V gives CDR1 LGHNA, CDR2 YNFKEQ. Deletions cut 2 bases from V and 8 bases from J, with 6 bases between. The CDR3 sequence is 12 residues long. In nucleotides, the CDR3 is TGTGCCAGCAGCCAAAGCCGAGGGGAGCTGTTTTTT. It specifies CASSQSRGELFF.

The sample holds one count of this clonotype. At one boundary the junction diverges from the germline segment, which might be a read error. The chain carries TRBV2 and TRBJ1-1; weak D call: TRBD1 (6 bases). This CDR3 is 15 amino acids long. In germline, CDR1 is SNHLY, CDR2 FYNNEI. DNA for the CDR3: TGTGCGAGCAACCCAAGGGGGGGAGGAAGCACTGAAGCTTTCTTT. This gives the protein CASNPRGGGSTEAFF.

The DNA for the CDR3 is TGTGCCAGCGGACAGGGCCCTGGAAACACTGAAGCTTTCTTT. It yields the protein CASGQGPGNTEAFF. The chain combines TRBV2 with TRBJ1-1, with 8 bases fitting TRBD1. This CDR3 region has 14 residues. Looked up from germline, CDR1 is SNHLY and CDR2 is FYNNEI. Germline trimming cut 8 bases from V and 2 bases from J; bases unmatched to any gene: 7.

V gene TRBV20-1 combines with J gene TRBJ2-3, with D perhaps matching TRBD1 (6 bases). Germline values: CDR1 DFQATT, CDR2 SNEGSKA (reference sequence). The CDR3 totals 15 residues. V was trimmed by 1 base and J by 6 bases, leaving 17 bases between them. CDR3 protein: CSARVWGRRMDTQYF. CDR3 in DNA: TGCAGTGCTAGAGTCTGGGGGCGCAGGATGGATACGCAGTATTTT.

This clonotype was detected a few times. The genes are TRBV5-1 and TRBJ2-7; 9 nucleotides agree with TRBD2. The CDR3 totals 16 residues. The germline V gene has CDR1 SGHRS and CDR2 YFSETQ. Germline trimming cut 5 bases from V and 3 bases from J; bases unmatched to any gene: 12. The DNA of the CDR3 is TGCGCCAGCAGAACGGGGTATCGGCGGGAGGGCTACGAGCAGTACTTC. Residues: CASRTGYRREGYEQYF.

This clonotype was found many times. The V call is TRBV2, the J call TRBJ2-3; unclear D gene. Per the germline V gene, CDR1 is SNHLY and CDR2 is FYNNEI. There are 11 residues in the CDR3. The V and J ends lost 8 bases and 4 bases respectively, with 7 bases between them. The CDR3, as DNA: TGTGCCAGCCTGGCAGCAGATACGCAGTATTTT. Translating it yields CASLAADTQYF. Full variable domain (remainder filled in from reference TRBV2 and TRBJ2-3): EPEVTQTPSHQVTQMGQEVILRCVPISNHLYFYWYRQILGQKVEFLVSFYNNEISEKSEIFDDQFSVERPDGSNFTLKIRSTKLEDSAMYFCASLAADTQYFGPGTRLTVL.

In its sample, this clonotype was seen a few times. The rearrangement links TRBV7-2 to TRBJ2-7, with a tentative D call TRBD2 (5 bases). Germline V gene data show CDR1 as SGHTA and CDR2 as FQGNSA. Trimming left V 3 bases short and J 1 base short, with 13 bases between. This CDR3 has 15 residues. The CDR3 here is CASSLYPEGSYEQYF. CDR3 bases: TGTGCCAGCAGCTTGTACCCCGAGGGATCCTACGAGCAGTACTTC.

Only a few counts were recorded for this clonotype. This chain uses TRBV10-3 with TRBJ2-5; TRBD1 matches at 7 bases. Germline V gives CDR1 ENHRY, CDR2 SYGVKD. The trim removed 6 bases at V and 1 base at J, leaving 8 bases unmatched. The CDR3 is made up of 15 amino acids. Here the CDR3 reads CAIRRGGYSQETQYF. CDR3 nucleotides: TGTGCCATCAGGCGAGGGGGCTATTCCCAAGAGACCCAGTACTTC.

This clonotype was seen more than once but under ten times. The chain couples TRBV7-2 to TRBJ2-1, with D tentatively TRBD1 (5 bases). The germline V gene encodes CDR1 SGHTA and CDR2 FQGNSA. Trimming removed 5 bases from V and 4 bases from J, with 15 bases in between. This CDR3 contains 15 residues. The CDR3: CASSQQAAQYNEQFF. The CDR3 nucleotides are TGTGCCAGCAGCCAACAGGCAGCCCAATACAATGAGCAGTTCTTC. Together with reference TRBV7-2 and TRBJ2-1, the CDR3 gives the full variable domain: GAGVSQSPSNKVTEKGKDVELRCDPISGHTALYWYRQSLGQGLEFLIYFQGNSAPDKSGLPSDRFSAERTGGSVSTLTIQRTQQEDSAVYLCASSQQAAQYNEQFFGPGTRLTVL.

This chain joins TRBV7-9 and TRBJ1-6; 7 bases align to TRBD1. Looked up from germline, CDR1 is SEHNR and CDR2 is FQNEAQ (reference sequence). The CDR3 consists of 14 residues. J gave up 7 bases and V 4 bases, and 4 bases lay outside the gene matches. The CDR3 is CASSSGGSNSPLHF. The CDR3 nucleotides read TGTGCCAGCAGCTCAGGGGGGTCCAATTCACCCCTCCACTTT.

V usage is TRBV3-1 and J usage is TRBJ2-5, with 9 nucleotides matching TRBD2. The germline V gene encodes CDR1 LGHDT and CDR2 YNNKEL (reference sequence). The CDR3 loop spans 14 amino acids. V lost 4 bases, J lost 3 bases, and 3 bases stayed unmatched. CDR3 protein: CASSPASGKETQYF. The DNA for the CDR3 is TGTGCCAGCAGCCCAGCTAGCGGGAAAGAGACCCAGTACTTC.

The V and J genes are TRBV11-2 and TRBJ1-2; possible D gene TRBD1, 6 bases. This CDR3 contains 13 residues. Germline V gene lookup returns CDR1 SGHAT and CDR2 FQNNGV. Trimming shortened V by 1 base and J by 4 bases, and 7 bases separated the two germline ends. This CDR3 is CASSLVTGYGYTF. The CDR3 DNA follows: TGTGCCAGCAGCTTAGTGACAGGCTATGGCTACACCTTC.

This clonotype has a handful of counts. The CDR3 loop is CASSRTGGDSPLHF. CDR3 DNA sequence: TGTGCCAGCAGCCGGACAGGGGGAGATTCACCCCTCCACTTT. The chain employs TRBV3-1 and TRBJ1-6, with 10 bases fitting TRBD1. CDR1 is LGHDT, CDR2 YNNKEL, per germline (reference sequence). V trimming: 4 bases; J trimming: 8 bases; junction bases outside the gene matches: 2. The CDR3 spans 14 residues.

V gene TRBV19 combines with J gene TRBJ1-2, with D possibly matching TRBD1 (5 bases). In germline, CDR1 is LNHDA, CDR2 SQIVND (reference sequence). V was cut by 1 base and J by 8 bases, with 17 bases left in between. This CDR3 contains 15 residues. This CDR3 reads CASSIGEGADFGYTF. CDR3 nucleotide sequence: TGTGCCAGTAGTATAGGAGAAGGGGCGGACTTCGGCTACACCTTC.

This clonotype has ten or more counts. The CDR3 reads CASNLAGANTGELFF. The DNA for the CDR3 is TGTGCCAGCAACCTAGCGGGCGCGAACACCGGGGAGCTGTTTTTT. The V call is TRBV2, the J call TRBJ2-2, with TRBD2 matching over 8 bases. J was trimmed by 0 bases and V by 7 bases; bases with no gene match: 4. Germline V lookup: CDR1 SNHLY, CDR2 FYNNEI. The CDR3 covers 15 residues. Full variable domain (missing parts from reference TRBV2 and TRBJ2-2): EPEVTQTPSHQVTQMGQEVILRCVPISNHLYFYWYRQILGQKVEFLVSFYNNEISEKSEIFDDQFSVERPDGSNFTLKIRSTKLEDSAMYFCASNLAGANTGELFFGEGSRLTVL.

This clonotype was seen at least ten times. The chain couples TRBV20-1 to TRBJ1-1, with D unclear. Looked up from germline, CDR1 is DFQATT and CDR2 is SNEGSKA (reference sequence). The V end lost 4 bases, the J end lost 0 bases, and 15 bases lay between the germline ends. CDR3 length equals 15 residues. The CDR3 sequence is CSANSLGLMNTEAFF. The CDR3 DNA is TGCAGTGCTAATTCTCTGGGGTTGATGAACACTGAAGCTTTCTTT.

The genes are TRBV20-1 and TRBJ2-7, with 8 bases that match TRBD1. This CDR3 spans 15 amino acids. With 0 bases clipped from V and 0 bases from J, the junction kept 4 bases outside the gene matches. Germline V CDR1 and CDR2: DFQATT, SNEGSKA (reference sequence). This chain's CDR3 is CSAREYRGSSYEQYF. The CDR3 DNA reads as TGCAGTGCTAGAGAATACAGGGGGAGCTCCTACGAGCAGTACTTC.